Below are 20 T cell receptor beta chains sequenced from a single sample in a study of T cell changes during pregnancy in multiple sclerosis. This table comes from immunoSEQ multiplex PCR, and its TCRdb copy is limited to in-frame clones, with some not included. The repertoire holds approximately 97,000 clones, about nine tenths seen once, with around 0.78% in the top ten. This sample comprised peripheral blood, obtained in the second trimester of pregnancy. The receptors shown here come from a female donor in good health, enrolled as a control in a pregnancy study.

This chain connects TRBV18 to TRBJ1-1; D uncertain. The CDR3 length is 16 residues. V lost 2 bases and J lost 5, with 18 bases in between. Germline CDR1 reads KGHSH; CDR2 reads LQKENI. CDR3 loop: CASSPNRRAVWTEAFF. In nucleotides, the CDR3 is TGTGCCAGCTCACCAAATAGGAGGGCGGTTTGGACTGAAGCTTTCTTT.

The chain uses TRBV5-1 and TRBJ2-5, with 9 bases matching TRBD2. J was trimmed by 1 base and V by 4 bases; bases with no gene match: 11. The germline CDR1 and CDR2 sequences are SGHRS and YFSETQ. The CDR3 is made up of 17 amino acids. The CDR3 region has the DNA TGCGCCAGCAGCCTCGGTGGGGGCGGGGGGGCCCAAGAGACCCAGTACTTC. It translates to CASSLGGGGGAQETQYF.

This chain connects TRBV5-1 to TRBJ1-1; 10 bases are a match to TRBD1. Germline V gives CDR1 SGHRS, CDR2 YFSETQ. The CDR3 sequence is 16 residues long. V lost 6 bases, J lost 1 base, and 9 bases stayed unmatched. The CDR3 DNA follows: TGCGCCAGCATGGAGGGACAGGGGTTCGGGAACACTGAAGCTTTCTTT. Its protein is CASMEGQGFGNTEAFF.

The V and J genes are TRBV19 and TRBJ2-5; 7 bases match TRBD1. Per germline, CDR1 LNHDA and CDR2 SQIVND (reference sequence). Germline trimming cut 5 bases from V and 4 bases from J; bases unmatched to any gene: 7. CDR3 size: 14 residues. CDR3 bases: TGTGCCAGTAGTTTGGTGACAGGGCCAGAGACCCAGTACTTC. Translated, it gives CASSLVTGPETQYF.

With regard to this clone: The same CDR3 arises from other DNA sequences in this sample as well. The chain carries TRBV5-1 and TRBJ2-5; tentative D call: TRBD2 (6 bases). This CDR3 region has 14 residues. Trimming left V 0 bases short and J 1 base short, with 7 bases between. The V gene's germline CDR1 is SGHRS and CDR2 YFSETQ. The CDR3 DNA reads TGCGCCAGCAGCTTGGTTAGCGGCCAAGAGACCCAGTACTTC. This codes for CASSLVSGQETQYF.

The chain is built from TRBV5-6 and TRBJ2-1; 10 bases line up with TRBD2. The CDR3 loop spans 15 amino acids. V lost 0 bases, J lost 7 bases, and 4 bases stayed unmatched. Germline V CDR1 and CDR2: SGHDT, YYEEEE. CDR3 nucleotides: TGTGCCAGCAGCTTGGAAGCGGGGGGGCGGAATGAGCAGTTCTTC. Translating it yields CASSLEAGGRNEQFF.

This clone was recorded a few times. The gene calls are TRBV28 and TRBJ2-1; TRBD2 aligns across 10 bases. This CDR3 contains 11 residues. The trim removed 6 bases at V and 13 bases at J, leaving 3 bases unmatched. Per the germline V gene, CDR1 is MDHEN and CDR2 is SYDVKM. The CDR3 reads CASRGLAEQFF. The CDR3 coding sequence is TGTGCCAGCAGAGGACTAGCGGAACAGTTCTTC.

CDR3: CASRPPGQTNYGYTF. The CDR3 coding sequence is TGTGCCAGTAGGCCCCCGGGACAGACTAACTATGGCTACACCTTC. The V and J genes are TRBV19 and TRBJ1-2; 7 bases match TRBD1. Trimming removed 6 bases from V and 0 bases from J; junction bases left unmatched: 7. CDR3 length: 15 amino acids. Germline V CDR1 and CDR2: LNHDA, SQIVND (reference sequence).

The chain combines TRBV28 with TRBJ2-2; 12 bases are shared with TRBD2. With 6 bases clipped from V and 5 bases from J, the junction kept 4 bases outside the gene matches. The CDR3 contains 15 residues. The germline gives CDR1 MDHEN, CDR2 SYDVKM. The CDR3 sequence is CASRTSGSGTGELFF. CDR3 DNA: TGTGCCAGCAGGACTAGCGGGAGTGGAACCGGGGAGCTGTTTTTT.

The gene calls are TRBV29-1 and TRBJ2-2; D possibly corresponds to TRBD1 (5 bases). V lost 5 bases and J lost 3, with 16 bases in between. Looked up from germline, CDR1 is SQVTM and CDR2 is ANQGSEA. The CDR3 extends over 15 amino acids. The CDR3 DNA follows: TGCAGCGTTCCGAAAGGGGTTGGGGACACCGGGGAGCTGTTTTTT. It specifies CSVPKGVGDTGELFF.

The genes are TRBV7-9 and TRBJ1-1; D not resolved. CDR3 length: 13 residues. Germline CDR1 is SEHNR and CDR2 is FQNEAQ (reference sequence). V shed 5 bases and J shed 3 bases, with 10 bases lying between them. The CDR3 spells CASSRPGDTEAFF. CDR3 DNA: TGTGCCAGCAGCCGTCCCGGGGACACTGAAGCTTTCTTT.

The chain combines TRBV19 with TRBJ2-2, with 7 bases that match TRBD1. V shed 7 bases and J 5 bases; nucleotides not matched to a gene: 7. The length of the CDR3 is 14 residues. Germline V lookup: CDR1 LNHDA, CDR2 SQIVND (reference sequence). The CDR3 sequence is CASTNEGATGELFF. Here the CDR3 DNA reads TGTGCCAGTACGAATGAGGGGGCAACCGGGGAGCTGTTTTTT.

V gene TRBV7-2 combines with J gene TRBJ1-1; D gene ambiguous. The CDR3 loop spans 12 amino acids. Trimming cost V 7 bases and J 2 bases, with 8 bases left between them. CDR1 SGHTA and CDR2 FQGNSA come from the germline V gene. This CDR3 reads CASKLINTEAFF. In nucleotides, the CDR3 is TGTGCCAGCAAACTAATAAACACTGAAGCTTTCTTT.

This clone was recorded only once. The CDR3 spells CASSPAGRDTQYF. For the CDR3, the DNA is TGCGCCAGCAGCCCGGCCGGGAGGGATACGCAGTATTTT. The chain couples TRBV5-1 to TRBJ2-3, with TRBD2 identical over 7 bases. The CDR3 consists of 13 residues. Germline CDR1 SGHRS, CDR2 YFSETQ. After removal of 4 bases from V and 6 bases from J, the junction contained 5 bases not matched to a gene.

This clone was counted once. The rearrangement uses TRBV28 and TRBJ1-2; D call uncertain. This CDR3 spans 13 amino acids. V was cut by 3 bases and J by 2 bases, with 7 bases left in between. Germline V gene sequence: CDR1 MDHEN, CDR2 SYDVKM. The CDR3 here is CASSLPGNYGYTF. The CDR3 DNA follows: TGTGCCAGCAGTTTGCCCGGGAACTATGGCTACACCTTC.

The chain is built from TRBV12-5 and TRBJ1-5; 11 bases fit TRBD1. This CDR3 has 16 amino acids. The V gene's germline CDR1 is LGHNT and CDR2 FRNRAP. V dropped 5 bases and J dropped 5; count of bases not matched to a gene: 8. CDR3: CASGPRGQGVYQPQHF. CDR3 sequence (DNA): TGTGCTAGTGGTCCGCGGGGACAGGGGGTATATCAGCCCCAGCATTTT.

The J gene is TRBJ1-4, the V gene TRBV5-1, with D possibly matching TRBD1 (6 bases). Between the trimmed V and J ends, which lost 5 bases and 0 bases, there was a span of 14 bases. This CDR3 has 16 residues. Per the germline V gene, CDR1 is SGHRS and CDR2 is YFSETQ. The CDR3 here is CASRVTGPATNEKLFF. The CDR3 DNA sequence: TGCGCCAGCAGAGTGACAGGACCTGCAACTAATGAAAAACTGTTTTTT.

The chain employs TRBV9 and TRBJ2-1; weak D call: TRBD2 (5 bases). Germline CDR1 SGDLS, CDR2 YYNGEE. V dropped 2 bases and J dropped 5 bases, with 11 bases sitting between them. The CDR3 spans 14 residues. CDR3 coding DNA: TGTGCCAGCAGCGTGGCTAGCAGAAACAATGAGCAGTTCTTC. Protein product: CASSVASRNNEQFF.

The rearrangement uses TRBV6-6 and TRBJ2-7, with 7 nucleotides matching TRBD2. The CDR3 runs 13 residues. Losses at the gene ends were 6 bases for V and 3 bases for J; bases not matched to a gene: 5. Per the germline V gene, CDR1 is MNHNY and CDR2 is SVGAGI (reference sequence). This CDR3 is CASRSLASYEQYF. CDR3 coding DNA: TGTGCCAGCAGATCACTAGCGAGCTACGAGCAGTACTTC.

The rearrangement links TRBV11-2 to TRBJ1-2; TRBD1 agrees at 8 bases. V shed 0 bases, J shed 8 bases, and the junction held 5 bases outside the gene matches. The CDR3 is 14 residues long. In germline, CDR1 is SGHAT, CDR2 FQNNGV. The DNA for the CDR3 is TGTGCCAGCAGCTTAGATCAGGGGGCTGGAGGCTACACCTTC. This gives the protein CASSLDQGAGGYTF.